This T cell receptor beta chain is drawn from a study of blood T cell repertoires in COVID-19. For the study at large: Some COVID-19 samples were acute and others convalescent; all came from the United States, Italy and Spain.

Data came from immunoSEQ multiplex PCR; TCRdb stores just in-frame clones and leaves some out. The sample consists of around 300,000 clones, roughly 86% of them appearing once. The CDR3 extends over 13 amino acids. The ends were cut back, 4 bases at V and 4 bases at J, with 8 bases in the middle. The germline CDR1 and CDR2 sequences are LNHDA and SQIVND (reference sequence). Recovery meant two consecutive negative NP/OP PCR tests, professional clearance, or resolved symptoms. The chain couples TRBV19 to TRBJ1-5, with D hard to call. The clonotype was recovered from a woman aged 18-29 years who had recovered from COVID-19. Input material: PBMCs or T cells enriched from blood (not recorded which). CDR3 protein: CASSTRGNQPQHF. CDR3 sequence (DNA): TGTGCCAGTAGTACCCGAGGAAATCAGCCCCAGCATTTT.